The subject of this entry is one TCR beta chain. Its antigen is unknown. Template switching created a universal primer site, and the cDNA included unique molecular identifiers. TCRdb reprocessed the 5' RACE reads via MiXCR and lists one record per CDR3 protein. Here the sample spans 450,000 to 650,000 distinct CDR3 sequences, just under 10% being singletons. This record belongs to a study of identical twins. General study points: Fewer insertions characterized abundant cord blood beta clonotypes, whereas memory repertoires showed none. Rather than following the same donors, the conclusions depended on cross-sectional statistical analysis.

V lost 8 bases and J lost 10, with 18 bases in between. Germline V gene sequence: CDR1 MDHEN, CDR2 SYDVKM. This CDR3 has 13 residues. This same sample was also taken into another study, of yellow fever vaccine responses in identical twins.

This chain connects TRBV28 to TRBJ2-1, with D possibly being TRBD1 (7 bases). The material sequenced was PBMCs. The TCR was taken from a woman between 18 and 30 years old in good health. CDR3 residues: CASGSGGGWEQFF. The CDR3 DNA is TGTGCCAGCGGGTCAGGGGGAGGATGGGAGCAGTTCTTC.